The clone carrying this TCR beta chain was found a few times. Its cognate antigen is unknown. TCRdb processed the 5' RACE reads anew with MiXCR; each CDR3 protein has one entry. Counted here are about 540,000 distinct CDR3 sequences, over 20% occurring once; the ten biggest clones make up under 15%. This sample is part of a study of T-cell memory formation after mild COVID-19. Across the whole study: Largely donor-specific TCR clusters were found. The study's findings and limits: Contracting CD4+ clones lay largely in CM and EM, with CD8+ ones residing in EMRA. Some SARS-CoV-2-responding clones were already detected in memory before infection.

Per germline, CDR1 SGHNT and CDR2 YYREEE (reference sequence). The ends were cut back, 2 bases at V and 4 bases at J, with 18 bases in the middle. The CDR3 has 16 amino acids. The gene calls are TRBV5-4 and TRBJ2-5, with a weak D call TRBD1 (6 bases). The source is an adult woman who had mild COVID-19 (a few samples of this study predate the infection). Cell type and time point are not known. The source material was PBMCs or a T cell subset sorted from them (not recorded which). CDR3 amino acids: CASSLPGNRDIETQYF. The CDR3 region has the DNA TGTGCCAGCAGCTTACCCGGTAACCGGGACATAGAGACCCAGTACTTC.